What follows describes a single T cell receptor (beta chain). This sample is part of a study of tumor-infiltrating lymphocytes in oesophageal squamous cell carcinoma. The CDR3 runs 14 residues. Germline V gives CDR1 MNHNS, CDR2 SASEGT. MiXCR was run by TCRdb on the PCR reads, yielding one entry per CDR3 protein. Of 13,000 or so distinct CDR3 sequences detected, around 50% appear once; the ten largest clones hold approximately 13%. V and J are TRBV6-1 and TRBJ2-1; 7 positions agree with TRBD1. The DNA end is more similar to TRBJ2-7, so the J call may be wrong. The receptor's source is a male donor with esophageal squamous cell carcinoma. Material for sequencing was normal esophageal tissue next to the tumor. Here the CDR3 reads CATRFGQEAYEQYF. DNA of the CDR3: TGTGCCACCAGGTTCGGACAGGAAGCCTACGAGCAGTACTTC.